The sequence of this TCR beta chain was determined in a study of cytomegalovirus exposure and HLA in healthy donors. The table lists this clone with a count of one. TCRdb keeps only in-frame clones here, not all; method: immunoSEQ multiplex PCR. The sample includes roughly 180,000 clones, roughly 82% of them seen just once. Trimming at V came to 7 bases and at J to 4 bases, leaving 5 bases not matched to a gene. CDR1 is SGDLS, CDR2 YYNGEE, per germline. CDR3 size: 13 residues. Sequencing was carried out using PBMCs. This sequence originates from a man between 18 and 29 years old in good health and CMV-seropositive. This chain uses TRBV9 with TRBJ2-1; 7 bases agree with TRBD1. The CDR3: CASGAGGYNEQFF. DNA of the CDR3: TGTGCCAGCGGGGCAGGGGGATACAATGAGCAGTTCTTC.